The 15 T cell receptor beta chains below were found in one sample sequenced in a study of OX40 agonist ivuxolimab in advanced cancers. TCRdb's table, derived via immunoSEQ multiplex PCR, lists solely in-frame clones and lacks some. The sample has 45,000 to 60,000 clones; roughly 88% are singletons. This material consisted of CD4+ or CD8+ T cells sorted from blood, taken in a trial of the OX40 agonist ivuxolimab. These receptors were obtained from an adult with an advanced solid tumor such as melanoma, head and neck, liver or kidney cancer.

This clone was observed once. This chain uses TRBV5-4 with TRBJ2-3; 8 nucleotides match TRBD2. This CDR3 has 15 amino acids. J gave up 0 bases and V 4 bases, and 4 bases lay outside the gene matches. Per germline, CDR1 SGHNT and CDR2 YYREEE (reference sequence). This CDR3 reads CASSRTSPSTDTQYF. CDR3 sequence (DNA): TGTGCCAGCAGCAGGACTAGCCCTAGCACAGATACGCAGTATTTT.

This clone was recorded only once. The CDR3 protein is CASSRAGGHNEQFF. The DNA for the CDR3 is TGTGCCAGCAGCCGGGCAGGGGGCCACAATGAGCAGTTCTTC. The J gene is TRBJ2-1, the V gene TRBV7-9, with 8 nucleotides matching TRBD1. The CDR3 is made up of 14 amino acids. V was pared by 5 bases and J by 5 bases, with 5 bases of the junction left unmatched. The germline gives CDR1 SEHNR, CDR2 FQNEAQ (reference sequence).

The genes are TRBV28 and TRBJ2-7; 7 positions agree with TRBD1. Trimming removed 6 bases from V and 3 bases from J; junction bases left unmatched: 5. CDR3 length: 13 amino acids. Germline assignment: CDR1 MDHEN and CDR2 SYDVKM. The CDR3 protein is CASRWAGGYEQYF. The CDR3 coding sequence is TGTGCCAGCAGATGGGCAGGGGGCTACGAGCAGTACTTC.

The chain uses TRBV6-1 and TRBJ1-6; D is ambiguous. CDR3 size: 13 residues. From germline, CDR1 is MNHNS and CDR2 SASEGT. Trimming cost V 11 bases and J 8 bases, with 16 bases left between them. The DNA for the CDR3 is TGTGCCGTATCCGGGCCACCCGATTCACCCCTCCACTTT. Encoded protein: CAVSGPPDSPLHF.

This rearrangement joins TRBV19 to TRBJ1-2; maybe TRBD1 (5 bases). The germline V and J ends were trimmed by 1 base and 12 bases, with 9 bases remaining between them. The length of the CDR3 is 11 residues. Germline CDR1 reads LNHDA; CDR2 reads SQIVND (reference sequence). CDR3 residues: CASSIVGRHTF. The CDR3 DNA reads as TGTGCCAGTAGTATAGTGGGACGCCACACCTTC.

The chain is built from TRBV5-1 and TRBJ1-4, with D uncertain. Trimming took 9 bases from V and 3 from J, leaving 15 bases between them. Germline-derived CDR1 and CDR2 are SGHRS and YFSETQ. The CDR3 covers 14 residues. CDR3 sequence: CATRGGDANEKLFF. CDR3 bases: TGCGCCACCAGAGGCGGGGATGCTAATGAAAAACTGTTTTTT.

This rearrangement joins TRBV7-9 to TRBJ1-2; D is possibly TRBD1 (5 bases). V was cut by 0 bases and J by 8 bases, with 13 bases left in between. Germline V lookup: CDR1 SEHNR, CDR2 FQNEAQ (reference sequence). The CDR3 consists of 14 residues. The CDR3 bases are TGTGCCAGCAGCTTAGCCGGGAGGGGAAAAGGCTACACCTTC. Translated, it gives CASSLAGRGKGYTF.

This clone occurred once. The chain is built from TRBV29-1 and TRBJ2-7, with 9 bases aligning to TRBD1. Trimming took 4 bases from V and 7 from J; bases not matched to a gene: 11. The CDR3 loop spans 14 amino acids. Germline V gene data show CDR1 as SQVTM and CDR2 as ANQGSEA. This CDR3 reads CSVGFGQGSVEQYF. In DNA, the CDR3 is TGCAGCGTTGGGTTTGGACAGGGGTCCGTGGAGCAGTACTTC.

The rearrangement joins TRBV5-4 to TRBJ2-2; D not certain. V lost 0 bases to trimming and J lost 3 bases, with 9 bases between them. This CDR3 spans 15 amino acids. CDR1 and CDR2 from the germline V gene are SGHNT and YYREEE (reference sequence). The CDR3 is CASSLETPDTGELFF. As DNA, the CDR3 is TGTGCCAGCAGCTTGGAAACCCCGGACACCGGGGAGCTGTTTTTT. Variable domain in full (rest from reference TRBV5-4 and TRBJ2-2): ETGVTQSPTHLIKTRGQQVTLRCSSQSGHNTVSWYQQALGQGPQFIFQYYREEENGRGNFPPRFSGLQFPNYSSELNVNALELDDSALYLCASSLETPDTGELFFGEGSRLTVL.

This chain joins TRBV6-1 and TRBJ1-1; possibly TRBD1 for D (5 bases). The V gene's germline CDR1 is MNHNS and CDR2 SASEGT. The CDR3 is 14 residues long. The V end lost 6 bases, the J end lost 2 bases, and 13 bases lay between the germline ends. The CDR3 protein is CASSPVGLNTEAFF. CDR3 nucleotide sequence: TGTGCCAGCAGCCCCGTGGGACTTAACACTGAAGCTTTCTTT.

In its sample, this clone was seen once. This chain uses TRBV10-1 with TRBJ1-6; a possible D gene is TRBD1 (5 bases). The CDR3 is 14 residues long. V was shortened by 5 bases and J by 10 bases, with 15 bases between the two germline ends. CDR1 WNHNN and CDR2 SYGVQD come from the germline V gene (reference sequence). CDR3 nucleotide sequence: TGCGCCAGCAGTATCGGGGGACCGTACTCACCCCTCCACTTT. Translation gives CASSIGGPYSPLHF.

This clone was recorded only once. The V call is TRBV25-1, the J call TRBJ2-1; 15 bases are a match to TRBD2. With V trimmed by 6 bases and J by 5 bases, 11 bases remained unmatched. This CDR3 comprises 18 residues. Looked up from germline, CDR1 is MGHDK and CDR2 is SYGVNS. The CDR3 region is CASSRGQGTSGRHNEQFF. The CDR3 nucleotides read TGTGCCAGCAGCCGGGGACAGGGGACTAGCGGGAGGCACAATGAGCAGTTCTTC.

The V and J genes are TRBV19 and TRBJ2-7; the match to TRBD1 covers 7 bases. This CDR3 region has 14 residues. Trimming took 3 bases from V and 2 from J; bases not matched to a gene: 4. Germline V gene lookup returns CDR1 LNHDA and CDR2 SQIVND (reference sequence). CDR3 DNA: TGTGCCAGTAGTATTGGGACAGCCGCCTACGAGCAGTACTTC. The encoded protein is CASSIGTAAYEQYF. The full variable domain, in which reference TRBV19 and TRBJ2-7 provide the parts outside the CDR3, is DGGITQSPKYLFRKEGQNVTLSCEQNLNHDAMYWYRQDPGQGLRLIYYSQIVNDFQKGDIAEGYSVSREKKESFPLTVTSAQKNPTAFYLCASSIGTAAYEQYFGPGTRLTVT.

CDR3 region: CASSSGLSNEQFF. The CDR3 nucleotides read TGTGCCAGCAGCTCGGGACTGAGCAATGAGCAGTTCTTC. The chain joins TRBV5-5 to TRBJ2-1, with a weak D call TRBD2 (6 bases). Deletions cut 3 bases from V and 6 bases from J, with 10 bases between. Germline V lookup: CDR1 SGHKS, CDR2 YYEKEE (reference sequence). CDR3 length: 13 residues.

The chain couples TRBV10-3 to TRBJ2-6; D is undetermined. Trimming stripped 0 bases from V and 3 bases from J, with 0 bases between. The V gene's germline CDR1 is ENHRY and CDR2 SYGVKD. CDR3 length: 13 residues. The CDR3 reads CAISESGANVLTF. DNA of the CDR3: TGTGCCATCAGTGAGTCTGGGGCCAACGTCCTGACTTTC.